The 28 T cell receptor beta chains reported below all come from one sample, sequenced in a study of cytomegalovirus exposure and HLA in healthy donors. The PCR had 60 Vbeta and 13 Jbeta primers. TCRdb's copy holds only in-frame clones and misses some; the assay was immunoSEQ multiplex PCR. The sample shows 100,000 to 120,000 clones, more than 65% of them seen only once. The specimen was PBMCs. These receptors all stem from a man under 40 in good health and CMV-seropositive.

This clone is a singleton in its sample. This chain links TRBV7-2 with TRBJ2-7, with D perhaps matching TRBD1 (6 bases). The germline CDR1 and CDR2 sequences are SGHTA and FQGNSA. V lost 5 bases to trimming and J lost 1 base, with 12 bases between them. This CDR3 contains 14 residues. This chain's CDR3 is CASSLADRSYEQYF. CDR3 sequence (DNA): TGTGCCAGCAGCCTTGCCGACAGGTCCTACGAGCAGTACTTC.

The rearrangement joins TRBV7-3 to TRBJ2-2, with 7 nucleotides matching TRBD2. J gave up 5 bases and V 1 base, and 7 bases lay outside the gene matches. Germline CDR1 is SGHTA and CDR2 is FQGTGA. The CDR3 covers 16 residues. For the CDR3, the DNA is TGTGCCAGCAGCTTAAACGGCGGGGAGGGGACCGGGGAGCTGTTTTTT. It translates to CASSLNGGEGTGELFF. The complete variable domain, with remaining parts taken from reference TRBV7-3 and TRBJ2-2, reads GAGVSQTPSNKVTEKGKYVELRCDPISGHTALYWYRQSLGQGPEFLIYFQGTGAADDSGLPNDRFFAVRPEGSVSTLKIQRTERGDSAVYLCASSLNGGEGTGELFFGEGSRLTVL.

The rearrangement uses TRBV4-3 and TRBJ1-3; no firm D call. The V gene's germline CDR1 is LGHNA and CDR2 YSLEER. This CDR3 has 17 amino acids. With 0 bases removed from V and 1 base from J, the gap between germline ends came to 13 bases. CDR3 protein: CASSQDSSRFSGNTIYF. The DNA for the CDR3 is TGCGCCAGCAGCCAAGACTCCTCCCGGTTTTCTGGAAACACCATATATTTT.

The rearrangement joins TRBV4-3 to TRBJ1-4; D call uncertain. Germline V CDR1 and CDR2: LGHNA, YSLEER. Trimming removed 0 bases at V and 4 bases at J, with 9 bases between. The CDR3 runs to 15 residues. CDR3 residues: CASSQELQLNEKLFF. CDR3 coding DNA: TGCGCCAGCAGCCAAGAGCTACAGCTTAATGAAAAACTGTTTTTT.

CDR3 loop: CASSEAPPSGGSYNEQFF. CDR3 sequence (DNA): TGTGCCAGCAGTGAAGCCCCCCCCAGCGGGGGTTCCTACAATGAGCAGTTCTTC. The chain combines TRBV25-1 with TRBJ2-1; TRBD2 aligns across 8 bases. The junction had 10 bases not matched to a gene; V was cut back by 2 bases and J by 1 base. CDR3 size: 18 residues. Germline V gene sequence: CDR1 MGHDK, CDR2 SYGVNS.

This sequence joins TRBV21-1 and TRBJ2-7; no DNA check was done on the table's D call, TRBD1. TRBV21-1 constitutes a pseudogene. The CDR3 spans 14 residues. The DNA for the CDR3 is TGTGCCAGCAGCAGACAGACACACATCTACGAGCAGTACTTC. As protein: CASSRQTHIYEQYF.

The rearrangement uses TRBV5-1 and TRBJ1-4, with a weak D call TRBD1 (5 bases). V lost 4 bases and J lost 8, with 18 bases in between. Germline assignment: CDR1 SGHRS and CDR2 YFSETQ. The CDR3 consists of 15 residues. CDR3 nucleotide sequence: TGCGCCAGCAGCCGCGGGACGGGTCCTGAGGAAAAACTGTTTTTT. It translates to CASSRGTGPEEKLFF.

The rearrangement joins TRBV5-1 to TRBJ1-1; 10 positions agree with TRBD1. Germline-derived CDR1 and CDR2 are SGHRS and YFSETQ. V shed 0 bases and J 1 base; nucleotides not matched to a gene: 0. The CDR3 loop spans 15 amino acids. In DNA form, the CDR3 reads TGCGCCAGCAGCTTGGGGGACAGGGGGAACACTGAAGCTTTCTTT. Its translation: CASSLGDRGNTEAFF.

The chain couples TRBV19 to TRBJ2-5; perhaps TRBD1 as D (6 bases). There are 14 residues in the CDR3. Germline V gives CDR1 LNHDA, CDR2 SQIVND (reference sequence). V shed 6 bases and J shed 1 base, with 12 bases lying between them. CDR3 sequence (DNA): TGTGCCAGTAGAGGCAGGGGATCCCAAGAGACCCAGTACTTC. Protein product: CASRGRGSQETQYF.

The chain couples TRBV30 to TRBJ1-3; 7 bases are shared with TRBD1. The CDR3 sequence is 16 residues long. V trimming: 0 bases; J trimming: 0 bases; junction bases outside the gene matches: 5. Germline loops: CDR1 GTSNPN, CDR2 SVGIG (reference sequence). The CDR3 sequence: CAWSVLRTGSGNTIYF. DNA for the CDR3: TGTGCCTGGAGTGTACTCCGGACAGGCTCTGGAAACACCATATATTTT.

This rearrangement joins TRBV25-1 to TRBJ2-1, with a possible D match to TRBD1 (6 bases). The CDR3 runs to 15 residues. Germline lookup yields CDR1 MGHDK and CDR2 SYGVNS. V was clipped by 4 bases and J by 5 bases, with 15 bases between them. The CDR3 DNA reads as TGTGCCAGCAGTGGTCCGACAGGTGGCAACAATGAGCAGTTCTTC. Its translation: CASSGPTGGNNEQFF. Using reference TRBV25-1 and TRBJ2-1 for the parts outside the CDR3, the full variable domain is EADIYQTPRYLVIGTGKKITLECSQTMGHDKMYWYQQDPGMELHLIHYSYGVNSTEKGDLSSESTVSRIRTEHFPLTLESARPSHTSQYLCASSGPTGGNNEQFFGPGTRLTVL.

The genes are TRBV6-5 and TRBJ2-6, with D perhaps matching TRBD1 (5 bases). CDR3 size: 14 residues. Trimming shortened V by 6 bases and J by 4 bases, and 10 bases separated the two germline ends. Germline V gene sequence: CDR1 MNHEY, CDR2 SVGAGI. CDR3 region: CASRQASGANVLTF. The CDR3 DNA is TGTGCCAGCAGACAGGCGAGCGGGGCCAACGTCCTGACTTTC.

The rearrangement joins TRBV7-6 to TRBJ1-6, with D hard to call. The CDR3 runs to 13 residues. Trimming stripped 4 bases from V and 8 bases from J, with 9 bases between. Per the germline V gene, CDR1 is SGHVS and CDR2 is FNYEAQ. The CDR3 protein is CASSSNRDSPLHF. The CDR3 region has the DNA TGTGCCAGCAGCTCCAACAGAGATTCACCCCTCCACTTT.

This CDR3 is CASSSKTGLDTEAFF. CDR3 nucleotide sequence: TGTGCCAGCAGCTCAAAGACAGGGTTGGACACTGAAGCTTTCTTT. V and J are TRBV7-2 and TRBJ1-1, with 7 nucleotides matching TRBD1. The germline CDR1 and CDR2 sequences are SGHTA and FQGNSA. This CDR3 is 15 amino acids long. V lost 4 bases, J lost 3 bases, and 8 bases stayed unmatched.

The chain couples TRBV25-1 to TRBJ2-6; TRBD1 agrees at 7 bases. The V and J ends lost 5 bases and 0 bases, in that order; junction bases with no gene match: 10. Germline lookup yields CDR1 MGHDK and CDR2 SYGVNS. CDR3 size: 18 residues. CDR3 loop: CASSPPRDSGSGANVLTF. The CDR3 DNA reads TGTGCCAGCAGTCCCCCCAGGGACAGCGGCTCTGGGGCCAACGTCCTGACTTTC. Full variable domain (outside the CDR3, taken from reference TRBV25-1 and TRBJ2-6): EADIYQTPRYLVIGTGKKITLECSQTMGHDKMYWYQQDPGMELHLIHYSYGVNSTEKGDLSSESTVSRIRTEHFPLTLESARPSHTSQYLCASSPPRDSGSGANVLTFGAGSRLTVL.

This clone was found a few times. J is TRBJ2-5 and V is TRBV9; D is perhaps TRBD1 (6 bases). The CDR3 sequence is 16 residues long. Trimming cost V 4 bases and J 2 bases, with 18 bases left between them. Germline CDR1 SGDLS, CDR2 YYNGEE. CDR3 sequence reads: CASSPPRDTTQETQYF. CDR3 in DNA: TGTGCCAGCAGCCCTCCACGGGACACAACTCAAGAGACCCAGTACTTC.

This clone was seen a handful of times. The chain combines TRBV9 with TRBJ2-3; 7 positions agree with TRBD2. Germline CDR1 and CDR2: SGDLS and YYNGEE. The CDR3 runs 16 residues. J was trimmed by 1 base and V by 0 bases; bases with no gene match: 5. The CDR3, as DNA: TGTGCCAGCAGCGTAGGTATCGCGGGGGGCACAGATACGCAGTATTTT. Its translation: CASSVGIAGGTDTQYF.

The genes are TRBV7-3 and TRBJ2-1; 7 bases line up with TRBD2. Per germline, CDR1 SGHTA and CDR2 FQGTGA. CDR3 length equals 16 residues. Unmatched junction bases numbered 11, after V lost 2 bases and J lost 7 bases. The CDR3 region is CASSLLSWGGGNEQFF. The CDR3 coding sequence is TGTGCCAGCAGCTTATTGTCTTGGGGGGGAGGGAATGAGCAGTTCTTC.

The count of this clone is one. The J gene is TRBJ2-1, the V gene TRBV7-9, with 12 bases that match TRBD2. Germline CDR1 reads SEHNR; CDR2 reads FQNEAQ (reference sequence). This CDR3 comprises 16 residues. Losses at the gene ends were 1 base for V and 7 bases for J; bases not matched to a gene: 5. For the CDR3, the DNA is TGTGCCAGCAGCTTAGGTCCTAGCGGGGGGGCAAATGAGCAGTTCTTC. The encoded protein is CASSLGPSGGANEQFF.

The V call is TRBV7-8, the J call TRBJ2-4; 11 positions match TRBD2. Germline lookup yields CDR1 SGHVS and CDR2 FQNEAQ. The CDR3 has 16 amino acids. Trimming took 5 bases from V and 3 from J; bases not matched to a gene: 6. CDR3 region: CASSPGTSGNKNIQYF. For the CDR3, the DNA is TGTGCCAGCAGCCCGGGGACTAGCGGAAACAAAAACATTCAGTACTTC.

The chain uses TRBV25-1 and TRBJ1-1, with D possibly TRBD1 on 5 matching bases. This CDR3 has 13 residues. Germline assignment: CDR1 MGHDK and CDR2 SYGVNS. V lost 4 bases, J lost 4 bases, and 10 bases lay in between. The DNA of the CDR3 is TGTGCCAGCAGTGCCCCAGGGTCCACTGAAGCTTTCTTT. This encodes CASSAPGSTEAFF.

This clone was counted only a few times. This chain joins TRBV19 and TRBJ2-7; TRBD1 matches 8 bases. The CDR3 contains 15 residues. V dropped 3 bases and J dropped 1; count of bases not matched to a gene: 5. CDR1 and CDR2 (germline): LNHDA, SQIVND (reference sequence). CDR3 amino acids: CASSIGTGISYEQYF. In DNA, the CDR3 is TGTGCCAGTAGTATCGGGACAGGAATATCCTACGAGCAGTACTTC.

This clone has only one observation. This chain uses TRBV9 with TRBJ2-3; TRBD2 aligns across 7 bases. V trimming: 6 bases; J trimming: 7 bases; junction bases outside the gene matches: 20. The CDR3 consists of 17 residues. Germline CDR1 reads SGDLS; CDR2 reads YYNGEE. The CDR3 loop reads CASTNRDYKTRTNTQYF. CDR3 in DNA: TGTGCCAGCACTAACCGGGACTACAAAACGCGCACGAATACGCAGTATTTT.

This chain connects TRBV29-1 to TRBJ2-1; 9 bases map to TRBD2. The junction had 7 bases not matched to a gene; V was cut back by 6 bases and J by 4 bases. The CDR3 covers 14 residues. Germline-derived CDR1 and CDR2 are SQVTM and ANQGSEA. In DNA form, the CDR3 reads TGCAGCGTGTTAGCGGGGGTCACATACAATGAGCAGTTCTTC. Translation: CSVLAGVTYNEQFF.

V is TRBV5-1 and J is TRBJ2-6, with TRBD1 matching over 7 bases. Germline CDR1 SGHRS, CDR2 YFSETQ. V was pared by 3 bases and J by 0 bases, with 6 bases of the junction left unmatched. CDR3 length: 17 residues. For the CDR3, the DNA is TGCGCCAGCAGCTCCCGGACAGGCGACTCTGGGGCCAACGTCCTGACTTTC. This gives the protein CASSSRTGDSGANVLTF. Filled out from reference TRBV5-1 and TRBJ2-6, the complete variable domain reads KAGVTQTPRYLIKTRGQQVTLSCSPISGHRSVSWYQQTPGQGLQFLFEYFSETQRNKGNFPGRFSGRQFSNSRSEMNVSTLELGDSALYLCASSSRTGDSGANVLTFGAGSRLTVL.

V is TRBV6-1 and J is TRBJ2-3; D unresolved. The germline V and J ends were trimmed by 4 bases and 2 bases, with 13 bases remaining between them. The CDR3 is 15 amino acids. Per the germline V gene, CDR1 is MNHNS and CDR2 is SASEGT. The CDR3 DNA is TGTGCCAGCAGTGCAGGTAGATCCCACACAGATACGCAGTATTTT. Translation gives CASSAGRSHTDTQYF.

The chain joins TRBV11-3 to TRBJ2-2; D is unresolved. The CDR3 spans 12 residues. Trimming pared 5 bases from V and 2 bases from J, leaving 3 bases between. The germline CDR1 and CDR2 sequences are SGHNT and YENEEA. The CDR3 reads CASSQNTGELFF. The DNA for the CDR3 is TGTGCCAGCAGCCAAAACACCGGGGAGCTGTTTTTT.

DNA of the CDR3: TGTGCCAGCAGCGAGGGACAGGGTTATGAAAAACTGTTTTTT. Residues: CASSEGQGYEKLFF. The chain carries TRBV5-5 and TRBJ1-4; the match to TRBD1 covers 9 bases. In germline, CDR1 is SGHKS, CDR2 YYEKEE (reference sequence). With V trimmed by 4 bases and J by 6 bases, 4 bases remained unmatched. The CDR3 totals 14 residues.